This TCR beta chain is from a study of monozygotic twins with inflammatory bowel disease. Overall study findings and caveats: Distinction of different T cell subtypes was not possible.

Germline-derived CDR1 and CDR2 are MNHEY and SVGAGI. The CDR3 extends over 18 amino acids. The total RNA came straight from whole blood, and T cells were not sorted beforehand. Each CDR3 protein gets one entry in TCRdb, which reprocessed the 5' RACE reads and gives no DNA. This sample's clone table lists a few hundred thousand distinct CDR3 sequences. Concerning this clonotype: The antigen remains unidentified.

The specimen was blood. This chain connects TRBV6-5 to TRBJ1-1; TCRdb lists TRBD1, though no DNA is available to test this call. This sequence was found in a human donor with ulcerative colitis or Crohn's disease, or a healthy co-twin of an affected twin (not recorded which). CDR3 loop: CASSYSILTASLNTEAFF.